A single TCR beta chain is shown here with its context. Its cognate antigen is unknown. These data belong to a study of OX40 agonist ivuxolimab in advanced cancers. Study overall: Melanoma, hepatocellular carcinoma, head and neck or renal cell cancer occurred in dose-escalation patients.

Using immunoSEQ multiplex PCR, the repertoire was profiled, and TCRdb retains in-frame clones only, with some absent. The table has 71,000 or so clones, about 81% seen once. Cycle 7 day 1, cycle 4 day 1, and baseline were the timepoints at which blood was sampled. The study's findings and limits: In CD8+ T cells, expanded clones were on average more numerous than in CD4+. Among the lowest peripheral clonal expansion occurred in 0.1-3.0 mg/kg partial responders.

Sequenced here: CD4+ or CD8+ T cells sorted from blood, sampled in a trial of the OX40 agonist ivuxolimab. This clonotype originated in an adult with an advanced solid tumor such as melanoma, head and neck, liver or kidney cancer.

The CDR3 reads CASSFGRTGVGNTIYF. CDR3 DNA: TGTGCCAGCAGCTTCGGAAGGACAGGGGTTGGAAACACCATATATTTT. The V call is TRBV7-9, the J call TRBJ1-3; TRBD1 aligns across 9 bases. CDR1 SEHNR and CDR2 FQNEAQ come from the germline V gene (reference sequence). CDR3 size: 16 residues. V lost 3 bases, J lost 3 bases, and 6 bases stayed unmatched. The entire variable domain, with the rest obtained from reference TRBV7-9 and TRBJ1-3, is as follows: DTGVSQNPRHKITKRGQNVTFRCDPISEHNRLYWYRQTLGQGPEFLTYFQNEAQLEKSRLLSDRFSAERPKGSFSTLEIQRTEQGDSAMYLCASSFGRTGVGNTIYFGEGSWLTVV.